The clone carrying this T cell receptor (beta chain) has a single count. Its target is unknown. Survey level was the resolution at which the v3.0 immunoSEQ assay ran. Sequencing was directed toward about 40,000-55,000 T-cell genomes in each sample. The protocol was immunoSEQ multiplex PCR, while the TCRdb copy is restricted to in-frame clones and leaves out a portion. Seen here are 25,000 to 30,000 clones, 85% to 90% observed once, and the top ten hold 7% to 9.5%. The V end was cut by 4 bases, the J end by 4 bases, with 7 bases between. There are 12 residues in the CDR3. Germline loops: CDR1 MNHNS, CDR2 SASEGT. The sample belongs to a study of long-term antiretroviral therapy in people with HIV. Going into DNA extraction, samples held about 1-11 million cryopreserved PBMC. General observations from the study: Clones with expansion before ART led the repertoire at all time points. Subsequent to ART, diversity was augmented yet persisted below that of transplant donor controls.

Sequencing used unsorted PBMCs, obtained 4.7 to 5 years after starting antiretroviral therapy. The rearrangement links TRBV6-1 to TRBJ1-2, with D uncertain. The clonotype was recovered from a man aged 40-49 years with HIV. The CDR3 is CASSVGSYGYTF. The CDR3 region has the DNA TGTGCCAGCAGTGTGGGTTCCTATGGCTACACCTTC.